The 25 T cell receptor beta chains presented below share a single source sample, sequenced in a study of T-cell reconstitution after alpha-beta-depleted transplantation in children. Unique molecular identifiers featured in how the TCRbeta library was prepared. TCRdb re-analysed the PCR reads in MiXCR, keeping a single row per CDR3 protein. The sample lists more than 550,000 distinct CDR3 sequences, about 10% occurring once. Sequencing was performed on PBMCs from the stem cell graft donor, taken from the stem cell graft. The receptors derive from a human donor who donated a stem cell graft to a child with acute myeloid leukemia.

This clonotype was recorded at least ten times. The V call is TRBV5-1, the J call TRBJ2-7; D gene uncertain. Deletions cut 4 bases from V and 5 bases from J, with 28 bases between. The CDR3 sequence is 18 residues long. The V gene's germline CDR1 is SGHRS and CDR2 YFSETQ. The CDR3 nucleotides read TGCGCCAGCAGCCCTGCGAGGTTAGCCACACCATCCTACCACGAGCAGTACTTC. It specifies CASSPARLATPSYHEQYF.

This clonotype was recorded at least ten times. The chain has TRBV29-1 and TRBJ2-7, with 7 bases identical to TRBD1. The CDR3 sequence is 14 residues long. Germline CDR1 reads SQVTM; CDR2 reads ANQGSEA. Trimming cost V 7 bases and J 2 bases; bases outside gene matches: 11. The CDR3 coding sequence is TGCAGCGCAGGTGACAGGGAGACTACCTACGAGCAGTACTTC. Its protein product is CSAGDRETTYEQYF.

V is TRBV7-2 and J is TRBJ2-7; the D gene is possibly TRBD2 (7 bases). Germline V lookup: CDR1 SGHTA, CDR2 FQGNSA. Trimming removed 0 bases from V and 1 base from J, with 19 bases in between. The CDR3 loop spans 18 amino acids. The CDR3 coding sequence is TGTGCCAGCAGCTTAGCTCCCTTAGGGGGGGCCGCTTCCTACGAGCAGTACTTC. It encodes CASSLAPLGGAASYEQYF.

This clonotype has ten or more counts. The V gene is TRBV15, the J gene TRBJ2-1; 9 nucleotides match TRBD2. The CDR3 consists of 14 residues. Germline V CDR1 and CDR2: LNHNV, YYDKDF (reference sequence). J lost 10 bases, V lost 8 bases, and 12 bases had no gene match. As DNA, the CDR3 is TGTGCCACCGGGTGGGTAGCGGGAGTCGGGGAGCAGTTCTTC. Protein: CATGWVAGVGEQFF.

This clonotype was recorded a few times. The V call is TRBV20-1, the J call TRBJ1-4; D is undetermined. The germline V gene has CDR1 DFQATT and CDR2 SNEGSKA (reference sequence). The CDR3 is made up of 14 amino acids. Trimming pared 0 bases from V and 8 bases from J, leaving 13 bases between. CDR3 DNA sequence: TGCAGTGCTAGAGAGGCCACAGAGTTGGAAAAACTGTTTTTT. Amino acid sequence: CSAREATELEKLFF.

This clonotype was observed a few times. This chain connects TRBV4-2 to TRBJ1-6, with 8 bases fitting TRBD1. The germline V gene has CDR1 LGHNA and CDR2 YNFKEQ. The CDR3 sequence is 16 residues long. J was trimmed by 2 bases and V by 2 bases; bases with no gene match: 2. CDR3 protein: CASSQNRGAYNSPLHF. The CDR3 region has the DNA TGTGCCAGCAGCCAAAACAGGGGGGCCTATAATTCACCCCTCCACTTT.

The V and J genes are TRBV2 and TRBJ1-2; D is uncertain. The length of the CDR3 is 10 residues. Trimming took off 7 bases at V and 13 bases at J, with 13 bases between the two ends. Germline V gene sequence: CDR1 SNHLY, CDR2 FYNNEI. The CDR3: CASTNAKGTF. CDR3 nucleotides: TGTGCCAGCACCAACGCCAAGGGCACCTTC.

In DNA, the CDR3 is TGCAGTGCTAGAGATCGCGGGAGGGCCTCTGTCGAGCAGTACTTC. Amino acid sequence: CSARDRGRASVEQYF. This rearrangement joins TRBV20-1 to TRBJ2-7; 9 positions match TRBD2. The CDR3 length is 15 residues. V gave up 0 bases and J gave up 6 bases; unmatched junction bases: 9. Germline CDR1 and CDR2: DFQATT and SNEGSKA (reference sequence).

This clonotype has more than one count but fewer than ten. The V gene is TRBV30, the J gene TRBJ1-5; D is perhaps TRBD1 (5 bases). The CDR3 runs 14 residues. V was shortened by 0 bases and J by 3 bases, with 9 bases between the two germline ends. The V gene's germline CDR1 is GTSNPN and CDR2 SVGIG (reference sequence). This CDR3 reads CAWSVKGINQPQHF. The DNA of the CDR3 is TGTGCCTGGAGTGTAAAGGGGATCAATCAGCCCCAGCATTTT.

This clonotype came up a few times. This chain's CDR3 is CSAFASGRGYEQYF. In nucleotides, the CDR3 is TGCAGTGCTTTTGCTAGCGGGAGAGGCTACGAGCAGTACTTC. The chain carries TRBV20-1 and TRBJ2-7, with 10 bases matching TRBD2. This CDR3 has 14 amino acids. The ends lost 5 bases at V and 3 bases at J; junction bases unmatched: 7. Germline CDR1 is DFQATT and CDR2 is SNEGSKA (reference sequence).

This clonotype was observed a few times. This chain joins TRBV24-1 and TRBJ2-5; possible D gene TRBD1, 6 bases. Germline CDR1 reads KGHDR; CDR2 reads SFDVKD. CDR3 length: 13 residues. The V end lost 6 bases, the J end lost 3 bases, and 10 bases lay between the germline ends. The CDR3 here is CATSPAGEETQYF. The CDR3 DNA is TGTGCCACCAGTCCGGCAGGGGAAGAGACCCAGTACTTC.

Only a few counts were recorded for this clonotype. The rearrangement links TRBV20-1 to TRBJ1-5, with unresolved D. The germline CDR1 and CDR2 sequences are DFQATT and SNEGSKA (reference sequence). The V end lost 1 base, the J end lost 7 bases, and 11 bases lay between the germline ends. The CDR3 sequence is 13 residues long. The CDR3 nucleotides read TGCAGTGCTAGAGTTAGCGCCGGGCAGCCCCAGCATTTT. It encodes CSARVSAGQPQHF.

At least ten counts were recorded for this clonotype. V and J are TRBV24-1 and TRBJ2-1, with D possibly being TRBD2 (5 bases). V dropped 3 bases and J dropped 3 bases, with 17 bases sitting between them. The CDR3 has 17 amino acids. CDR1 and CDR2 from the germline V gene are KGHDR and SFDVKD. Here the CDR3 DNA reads TGTGCCACCAGTGATACGCGGGCCCCAGACCTCTACAATGAGCAGTTCTTC. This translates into CATSDTRAPDLYNEQFF.

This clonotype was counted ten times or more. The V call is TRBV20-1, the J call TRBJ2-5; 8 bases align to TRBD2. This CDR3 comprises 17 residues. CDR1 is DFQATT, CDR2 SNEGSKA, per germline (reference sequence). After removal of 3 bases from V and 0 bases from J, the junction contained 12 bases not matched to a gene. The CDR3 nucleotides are TGCAGTGCTAGCGGGGGGGCAGCCCACATGTACCAAGAGACCCAGTACTTC. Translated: CSASGGAAHMYQETQYF.

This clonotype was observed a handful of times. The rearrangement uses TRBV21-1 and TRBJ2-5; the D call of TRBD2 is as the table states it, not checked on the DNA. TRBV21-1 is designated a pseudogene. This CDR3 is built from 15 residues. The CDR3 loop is CASRLDSPVEETQYF. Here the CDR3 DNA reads TGTGCCAGCAGACTGGACTCACCCGTGGAAGAGACCCAGTACTTC.

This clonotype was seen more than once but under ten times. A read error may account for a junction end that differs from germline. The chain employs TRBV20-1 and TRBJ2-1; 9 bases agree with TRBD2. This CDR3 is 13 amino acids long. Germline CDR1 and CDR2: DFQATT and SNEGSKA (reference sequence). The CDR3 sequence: CSSSGINYNEQFF. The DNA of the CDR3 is TGCAGTTCTAGCGGGATAAACTACAATGAGCAGTTCTTC.

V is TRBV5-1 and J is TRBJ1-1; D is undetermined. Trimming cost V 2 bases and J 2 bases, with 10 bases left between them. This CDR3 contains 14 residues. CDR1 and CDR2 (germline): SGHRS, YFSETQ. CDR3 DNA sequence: TGCGCCAGCAGCTTACTGCGGCCCAACACTGAAGCTTTCTTT. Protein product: CASSLLRPNTEAFF.

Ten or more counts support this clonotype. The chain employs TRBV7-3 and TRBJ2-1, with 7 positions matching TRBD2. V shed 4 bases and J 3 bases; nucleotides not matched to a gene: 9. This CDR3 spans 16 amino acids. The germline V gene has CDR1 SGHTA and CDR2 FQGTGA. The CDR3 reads CASSSAGTTNYNEQFF. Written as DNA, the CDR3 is TGTGCCAGCAGCTCAGCCGGGACTACAAACTACAATGAGCAGTTCTTC.

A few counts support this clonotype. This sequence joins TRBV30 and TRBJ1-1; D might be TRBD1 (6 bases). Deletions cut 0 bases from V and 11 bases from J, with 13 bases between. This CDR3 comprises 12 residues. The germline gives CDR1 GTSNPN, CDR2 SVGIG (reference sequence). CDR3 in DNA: TGTGCCTGGAGTGTACGGGGGCAGGAGGCTTTCTTT. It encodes CAWSVRGQEAFF.

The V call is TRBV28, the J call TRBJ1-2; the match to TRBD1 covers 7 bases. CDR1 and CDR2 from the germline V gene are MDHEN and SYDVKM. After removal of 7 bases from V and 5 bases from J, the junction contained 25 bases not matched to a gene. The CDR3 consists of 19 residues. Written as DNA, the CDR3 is TGTGCCAGCATCTCTTCTGTCCGCTCCGGGCGCGACAGGGTGTATGGCTACACCTTC. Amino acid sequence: CASISSVRSGRDRVYGYTF.

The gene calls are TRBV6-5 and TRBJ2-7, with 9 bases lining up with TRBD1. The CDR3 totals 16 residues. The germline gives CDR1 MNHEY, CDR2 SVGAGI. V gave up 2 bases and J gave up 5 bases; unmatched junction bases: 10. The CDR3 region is CASSYPGTGSRNEQYF. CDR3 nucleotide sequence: TGTGCCAGCAGTTACCCGGGGACAGGGAGTCGAAACGAGCAGTACTTC.

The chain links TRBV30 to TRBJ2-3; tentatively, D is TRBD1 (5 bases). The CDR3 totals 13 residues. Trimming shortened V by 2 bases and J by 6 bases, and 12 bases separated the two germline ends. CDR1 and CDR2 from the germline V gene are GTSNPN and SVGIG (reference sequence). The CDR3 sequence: CAWSPRPGDTQYF. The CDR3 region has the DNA TGTGCCTGGAGTCCGAGGCCAGGGGATACGCAGTATTTT.

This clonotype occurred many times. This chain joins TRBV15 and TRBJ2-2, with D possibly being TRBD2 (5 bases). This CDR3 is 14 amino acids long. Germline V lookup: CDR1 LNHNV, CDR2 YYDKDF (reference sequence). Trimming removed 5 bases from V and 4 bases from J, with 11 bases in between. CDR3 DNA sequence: TGTGCCACCAGCGGAGGCAGTCCCACCGGGGAGCTGTTTTTT. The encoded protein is CATSGGSPTGELFF.

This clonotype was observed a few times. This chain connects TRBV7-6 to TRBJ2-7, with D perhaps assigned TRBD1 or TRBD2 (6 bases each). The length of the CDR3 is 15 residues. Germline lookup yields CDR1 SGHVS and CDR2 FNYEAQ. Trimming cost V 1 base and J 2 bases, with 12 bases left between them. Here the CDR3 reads CASSLGAGEAYEQYF. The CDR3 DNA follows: TGTGCCAGCAGCTTAGGGGCAGGGGAGGCCTACGAGCAGTACTTC.

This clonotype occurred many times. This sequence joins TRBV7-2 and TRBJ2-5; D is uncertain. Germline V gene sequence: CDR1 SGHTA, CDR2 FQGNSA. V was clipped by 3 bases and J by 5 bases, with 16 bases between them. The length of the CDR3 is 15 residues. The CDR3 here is CASSFGPGASETQYF. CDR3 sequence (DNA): TGTGCCAGCAGCTTCGGGCCTGGCGCCTCGGAGACCCAGTACTTC.